This is a list of T cell receptor beta chains from one sample in a study of blood T cell repertoires in COVID-19. Sequencing used immunoSEQ multiplex PCR; TCRdb keeps in-frame clones, though not all of them. The sample holds hundreds of thousands of clones, just over 85% seen once. The specimen was peripheral blood. The receptors derive from a woman under 40 with active or convalescent COVID-19. The CDR3 runs from the conserved cysteine through the conserved F or W. The order of the fields is CDR3 DNA, CDR3 protein, clone size, D gene, J gene, V gene. D genes are given only for firm matches. Rows give clone size only sometimes, using once, few, many, or a class for an expanded clone.

TGCAGCGTCCGGACAGGATCCAATGAGCAGTTCTTC,CSVRTGSNEQFF,.,TRBD1,TRBJ2-1,TRBV29-1
TGTGCCAGTATTGGAGGGTTGCTCGCTTTCTTT,CASIGGLLAFF,.,.,TRBJ1-1,TRBV19
TGTGCCAGCAGTAACTTAGCGGGGGGCTCGGGTGAGCAGTTCTTC,CASSNLAGGSGEQFF,.,TRBD2,TRBJ2-1,TRBV6-4
TGCGCCAGCCGAGGGGAGGGATACACTGAAGCTTTCTTT,CASRGEGYTEAFF,.,.,TRBJ1-1,TRBV5-1
TGTGCCAGCAGCTTGGTGGCGGCAGAGTACGAGCAGTACTTC,CASSLVAAEYEQYF,.,.,TRBJ2-7,TRBV11-2
TGTGCCTCCTTGGGCTACACTGAAGCTTTCTTT,CASLGYTEAFF,.,.,TRBJ1-1,TRBV30
TGTGCCAGCATCGGACAGCTCTATAGCAATCAGCCCCAGCATTTT,CASIGQLYSNQPQHF,.,.,TRBJ1-5,TRBV6-5
TGTGCCAGCAGTGAAGGGGCGAACACTGAAGCTTTCTTT,CASSEGANTEAFF,few,.,TRBJ1-1,TRBV6-1
TGCGCCAGCAGCCAAGATGCACCAGAGAACTATAGCAATCAGCCCCAGCATTTT,CASSQDAPENYSNQPQHF,once,.,TRBJ1-5,TRBV4-1
TGTGCCAGTAGTACCTCACTTAGCGGGGCGGACCAGTTCTTC,CASSTSLSGADQFF,.,TRBD2,TRBJ2-1,TRBV19
TGCGCCAGCAGCCTACAGGGGTTCAATCAGCCCCAGCATTTT,CASSLQGFNQPQHF,once,TRBD1,TRBJ1-5,TRBV4-1
TGCGCCAGCAGCCACGGAGATACCTCTGGAAACACCATATATTTT,CASSHGDTSGNTIYF,.,.,TRBJ1-3,TRBV4-1
TGCGCCAGCAGTCAACGAATCCGGGACAACTGGAACACTGAAGCTTTCTTT,CASSQRIRDNWNTEAFF,.,.,TRBJ1-1,TRBV23-1
TGTGCCAGCAGCCTACATGCGGGAGGTGGGACCGGGGAGCTGTTTTTT,CASSLHAGGGTGELFF,.,TRBD2,TRBJ2-2,TRBV3-1/TRBV3-2
TGTGCCAGCAGTTACGGACTAGCGGGAGGTTACACAGATACGCAGTATTTT,CASSYGLAGGYTDTQYF,once,TRBD2,TRBJ2-3,TRBV9
TGTGCCAGCAGCACGGCTCAACTAGGGACTTGCACTGAAGCTTTCTTT,CASSTAQLGTCTEAFF,.,.,TRBJ1-1,TRBV21-1
TGTGCCAGCAGTGATCGTGTTAGCGGGGGTTTCGAGCAGTACTTC,CASSDRVSGGFEQYF,.,TRBD2,TRBJ2-7,TRBV6-1
TGTGCCAGTAGTATCATGGGTGTTAGCGGGACCACCGGGGAGCTGTTTTTT,CASSIMGVSGTTGELFF,.,TRBD2,TRBJ2-2,TRBV19
TGTGCCAGCAGTATAGGACTAGCGGGGGGCTACGAGCAGTACTTC,CASSIGLAGGYEQYF,.,TRBD2,TRBJ2-7,TRBV6-5
TGTGCCAGCAGCCAAGACGCGCCTAGCTCAGCCTACGAGCAGTACTTC,CASSQDAPSSAYEQYF,.,.,TRBJ2-7,TRBV3-1/TRBV3-2
TGTGCCAGCTCGATCCAGGAGAACACCGGGGAGCTGTTTTTT,CASSIQENTGELFF,few,.,TRBJ2-2,TRBV18
TGTGCCAGCAGCTCAAATCGGGAGAACACTGAAGCTTTCTTT,CASSSNRENTEAFF,.,.,TRBJ1-1,TRBV7-9
TGTGCCAGCGGGGGGGGTAGCAATCAGCCCCAGCATTTT,CASGGGSNQPQHF,.,.,TRBJ1-5,TRBV6-5
TGTGCCAGCAGGCCCTTAAGGACAGGGAGGAGGGACACTGAAGCTTTCTTT,CASRPLRTGRRDTEAFF,.,TRBD1,TRBJ1-1,TRBV11-2
TGTGCCAGCAGCCTTAGACTAGCGGGGGAGTCCTACGAGCAGTACTTC,CASSLRLAGESYEQYF,.,TRBD2,TRBJ2-7,TRBV13
TGTGCCAGCAGCTTAGTATTTTCTAGGACAGGGGGATCTGAAGCTTTCTTT,CASSLVFSRTGGSEAFF,few,TRBD1,TRBJ1-1,TRBV7-9
TGCGCCAGCAGCTTGTTGGGGGACAGCTCCTACAATGAGCAGTTCTTC,CASSLLGDSSYNEQFF,.,TRBD1,TRBJ2-1,TRBV5-1
TGTGCCAGCAGCCCCGGGGAAGGTTATGGCTACACCTTC,CASSPGEGYGYTF,.,.,TRBJ1-2,TRBV14
TGTGCCAGCAGCACCCGACTAGCGGGGCGACCTACCAACGAGCAGTACTTC,CASSTRLAGRPTNEQYF,.,TRBD2,TRBJ2-7,TRBV7-9
TGCGCCAGCAGAAAGACAGACTACGAGCAGTACTTC,CASRKTDYEQYF,.,.,TRBJ2-7,TRBV5-1
TGTGCCAGCAGCTTATCCCCCTGCGGGGACAGCCATTATAGCAATCAGCCCCAGCATTTT,CASSLSPCGDSHYSNQPQHF,few,TRBD1,TRBJ1-5,TRBV11-3
TGTGCCAGCTCACCGAGGGGACAGGGCCCCCGTGAAGCTTTCTTT,CASSPRGQGPREAFF,.,TRBD1,TRBJ1-1,TRBV18
TGTGCCAGCAGTCCGAGGACTAGCGGGAGTGGGTTTTCCTACGAGCAGTACTTC,CASSPRTSGSGFSYEQYF,.,TRBD2,TRBJ2-7,TRBV7-2
TGTGCCAGCAGTTACTACAGGGGTACTGGCTACACCTTC,CASSYYRGTGYTF,few,TRBD1,TRBJ1-2,TRBV27
TGTGCCAGCAGCTTGGTACGGGAACAGAACACTGAAGCTTTCTTT,CASSLVREQNTEAFF,few,.,TRBJ1-1,TRBV5-6
TGTGCCAGTAGTTTCTGGACAGGGTTCAGTGGCTACACCTTC,CASSFWTGFSGYTF,once,TRBD1,TRBJ1-2,TRBV19
TGTGCCAGCAGCCAAGCGGGACAGGGGTACAATCAGCCCCAGCATTTT,CASSQAGQGYNQPQHF,.,TRBD1,TRBJ1-5,TRBV4-2
TGTGCCAGCAGCAAATGGCAGGACGGAGGGAATTCGGGGGAGCTGTTTTTT,CASSKWQDGGNSGELFF,once,.,TRBJ2-2,TRBV21-1
TGTGCCAGCAGTCAAACTCGATACGAGCAGTACTTC,CASSQTRYEQYF,few,.,TRBJ2-7,TRBV27
TGCGCCAGCAGCGCGGAGAGGCAAATTAATTATCAGCCCCAGCATTTT,CASSAERQINYQPQHF,few,.,TRBJ1-5,TRBV4-1
TGCAGCGCAGATATCGGTGTCTCCTACAATGAGCAGTTCTTC,CSADIGVSYNEQFF,.,.,TRBJ2-1,TRBV29-1
TGTGCCAGTAGTATTATTGCGGGAGTCGACGAGCAGTACTTC,CASSIIAGVDEQYF,once,TRBD2,TRBJ2-7,TRBV19
TGTGCCAGCAGCCTACAGGTTAATTCACCCCTCCACTTT,CASSLQVNSPLHF,few,.,TRBJ1-6,TRBV16
TGTGCCAGCAGCTTAGATTGGTCGGTCTACGAGCAGTACTTC,CASSLDWSVYEQYF,.,.,TRBJ2-7,TRBV11-2
TGCGCCAGCAGTAAGGATCGGGGATACGACGAGCAGTACTTC,CASSKDRGYDEQYF,once,.,TRBJ2-7,TRBV10-1
TGCGCCAGCAGCTACCGGGCTAGCCTGGAGACCCAGTACTTC,CASSYRASLETQYF,once,.,TRBJ2-5,TRBV4-1
TGCGCCAGCAGCCAGCCCGGGACTTCCATCCTTATAGGTGAGCAGTTCTTC,CASSQPGTSILIGEQFF,.,.,TRBJ2-1,TRBV4-1
TGTGCCAGCAGCTGGGCGGGTTCCCTGAGCTCCTACAATGAGCAGTTCTTC,CASSWAGSLSSYNEQFF,.,.,TRBJ2-1,TRBV7-9
TGCGCCAGCAGCCAAGCCCTGGGCGACAGGGTCCCTCCCTACGAGCAGTACTTC,CASSQALGDRVPPYEQYF,.,TRBD1,TRBJ2-7,TRBV4-1